Shown below are 21 T cell receptor beta chains from a single sample sequenced in a study of cytomegalovirus exposure and HLA in healthy donors. PCR primers comprised 60 Vbeta and 13 Jbeta primers. Sequencing used immunoSEQ multiplex PCR; TCRdb keeps in-frame clones, though not all of them. The table includes roughly 190,000 clones, around 85% detected once. What was sequenced was PBMCs. Receptors originate from a young man in good health and CMV-seronegative.

The CDR3 sequence is CASTSPGDDEKLFF. In DNA form, the CDR3 reads TGTGCCAGCACTTCTCCAGGGGATGATGAAAAACTGTTTTTT. The genes are TRBV28 and TRBJ1-4; D is possibly TRBD1 (6 bases). The CDR3 loop spans 14 amino acids. V lost 7 bases to trimming and J lost 6 bases, with 15 bases between them. Germline assignment: CDR1 MDHEN and CDR2 SYDVKM.

This clone showed up just once. The chain employs TRBV2 and TRBJ1-2; TRBD1 aligns across 7 bases. This CDR3 has 14 amino acids. The J segment lost 2 bases and the V segment lost 6 bases, leaving 6 bases of the junction unmatched. The germline gives CDR1 SNHLY, CDR2 FYNNEI. The CDR3 region is CASSGTGDNYGYTF. The CDR3 nucleotides read TGTGCCAGCAGCGGAACAGGGGACAACTATGGCTACACCTTC.

CDR3 sequence reads: CASSLALAGGGDTQYF. DNA of the CDR3: TGTGCCAGCAGCTTAGCGCTAGCGGGAGGTGGGGATACGCAGTATTTT. V gene TRBV11-2 combines with J gene TRBJ2-3; 11 bases match TRBD2. Germline CDR1 reads SGHAT; CDR2 reads FQNNGV. This CDR3 has 16 residues. Trimming took 1 base from V and 6 from J; bases not matched to a gene: 6.

This clone was detected once. This chain joins TRBV4-2 and TRBJ2-1, with 12 nucleotides matching TRBD2. This CDR3 has 15 residues. CDR1 is LGHNA and CDR2 is YNFKEQ in the germline V gene. The V and J ends lost 1 base and 6 bases, in that order; junction bases with no gene match: 1. CDR3 in DNA: TGTGCCAGCAGCCAAGGGACTAGCGGGACCAATGAGCAGTTCTTC. Amino acid sequence: CASSQGTSGTNEQFF.

The chain uses TRBV6-4 and TRBJ2-2; D gene ambiguous. Germline V gives CDR1 MRHNA, CDR2 SNTAGT. Trimming stripped 3 bases from V and 4 bases from J, with 6 bases between. This CDR3 is 13 amino acids long. Written as DNA, the CDR3 is TGTGCCAGCAGTGAGAGGAGCACCGGGGAGCTGTTTTTT. This encodes CASSERSTGELFF.

The genes are TRBV9 and TRBJ2-1, with 10 bases that match TRBD2. This CDR3 is built from 15 residues. CDR1 is SGDLS, CDR2 YYNGEE, per germline. The J segment lost 10 bases and the V segment lost 4 bases, leaving 11 bases of the junction unmatched. CDR3 nucleotide sequence: TGTGCCAGCAGCCTTATAGCGGGGGGTCGCAACGAGCAGTTCTTC. Protein product: CASSLIAGGRNEQFF. The variable domain in full, completed from reference TRBV9 and TRBJ2-1, reads DSGVTQTPKHLITATGQRVTLRCSPRSGDLSVYWYQQSLDQGLQFLIQYYNGEERAKGNILERFSAQQFPDLHSELNLSSLELGDSALYFCASSLIAGGRNEQFFGPGTRLTVL.

The chain is built from TRBV29-1 and TRBJ2-3, with D possibly being TRBD1 (6 bases). The V and J ends lost 4 bases and 1 base respectively, with 9 bases between them. Germline V gene data show CDR1 as SQVTM and CDR2 as ANQGSEA. The CDR3 loop spans 13 amino acids. In DNA, the CDR3 is TGCAGCGTTGCACAGGGTGGCACAGATACGCAGTATTTT. Protein product: CSVAQGGTDTQYF.

V usage is TRBV7-8 and J usage is TRBJ2-1, with a weak D call TRBD1 (5 bases). This CDR3 contains 16 residues. V was trimmed by 4 bases and J by 6 bases, leaving 19 bases between them. CDR1 and CDR2 (germline): SGHVS, FQNEAQ. The CDR3 loop is CASSSTRQPPFNEQFF. The DNA of the CDR3 is TGTGCCAGCAGCTCCACTCGACAGCCCCCCTTCAATGAGCAGTTCTTC. Full variable domain (outside the CDR3, taken from reference TRBV7-8 and TRBJ2-1): GAGVSQSPRYKVAKRGQDVALRCDPISGHVSLFWYQQALGQGPEFLTYFQNEAQLDKSGLPSDRFFAERPEGSVSTLKIQRTQQEDSAVYLCASSSTRQPPFNEQFFGPGTRLTVL.

This chain links TRBV10-3 with TRBJ2-3, with TRBD2 matching over 8 bases. The germline CDR1 and CDR2 sequences are ENHRY and SYGVKD. V shed 6 bases and J 0 bases; nucleotides not matched to a gene: 5. The CDR3 has 15 residues. The chain's CDR3 is CAIRLSGTSTDTQYF. Written as DNA, the CDR3 is TGTGCCATCAGGCTTAGCGGGACTAGCACAGATACGCAGTATTTT.

The chain uses TRBV13 and TRBJ2-7, with D perhaps TRBD2 (6 bases). With 7 bases removed from V and 2 bases from J, the gap between germline ends came to 18 bases. This CDR3 region has 15 residues. Germline V gene lookup returns CDR1 PRHDT and CDR2 FYEKMQ (reference sequence). CDR3 nucleotides: TGTGCCAGCACCCGCCGTGGGAGGCTTACCTACGAGCAGTACTTC. As protein: CASTRRGRLTYEQYF.

The chain uses TRBV5-4 and TRBJ2-2, with D possibly TRBD1 on 6 matching bases. This CDR3 is built from 15 residues. Germline V gene lookup returns CDR1 SGHNT and CDR2 YYREEE (reference sequence). Trimming shortened V by 4 bases and J by 0 bases, and 10 bases separated the two germline ends. CDR3 sequence reads: CASSRDNPNTGELFF. CDR3 bases: TGTGCCAGCAGCAGGGACAATCCGAACACCGGGGAGCTGTTTTTT. The variable domain in full, completed from reference TRBV5-4 and TRBJ2-2, reads ETGVTQSPTHLIKTRGQQVTLRCSSQSGHNTVSWYQQALGQGPQFIFQYYREEENGRGNFPPRFSGLQFPNYSSELNVNALELDDSALYLCASSRDNPNTGELFFGEGSRLTVL.

The chain uses TRBV10-1 and TRBJ2-1; D gene uncertain. The CDR3 consists of 12 residues. Trimming took off 4 bases at V and 7 bases at J, with 8 bases between the two ends. The germline CDR1 and CDR2 sequences are WNHNN and SYGVQD (reference sequence). The CDR3 here is CASSAVRNEQFF. The CDR3 DNA follows: TGCGCCAGCAGTGCCGTGAGGAATGAGCAGTTCTTC.

This clone was detected a few times. The CDR3 loop is CASSEGRGGYEQYF. In DNA form, the CDR3 reads TGCGCCAGCAGTGAAGGAAGGGGCGGATACGAGCAGTACTTC. V usage is TRBV4-3 and J usage is TRBJ2-7, with D perhaps TRBD1 (5 bases). The CDR3 totals 14 residues. Per germline, CDR1 LGHNA and CDR2 YSLEER. V shed 6 bases and J shed 4 bases, with 16 bases lying between them.

This clone was detected only once. The V and J genes are TRBV11-3 and TRBJ2-5; D is ambiguous. V shed 2 bases and J shed 1 base, with 14 bases lying between them. Germline CDR1 is SGHNT and CDR2 is YENEEA. The CDR3 is made up of 16 amino acids. The CDR3 nucleotides read TGTGCCAGCAGCTTACGACCACAGACCGGCCAAGAGACCCAGTACTTC. This translates into CASSLRPQTGQETQYF.

The gene calls are TRBV4-2 and TRBJ2-2; 9 positions match TRBD2. The germline CDR1 and CDR2 sequences are LGHNA and YNFKEQ. The CDR3 has 18 amino acids. J lost 4 bases, V lost 0 bases, and 9 bases had no gene match. The CDR3 nucleotides are TGTGCCAGCAGCCAAGATCGCAGAGCGGGAGGAATCACCGGGGAGCTGTTTTTT. It yields the protein CASSQDRRAGGITGELFF.

The chain recombines TRBV2 with TRBJ1-3; 7 nucleotides match TRBD1. This CDR3 comprises 16 residues. Germline CDR1 reads SNHLY; CDR2 reads FYNNEI. Trimming removed 5 bases from V and 0 bases from J; junction bases left unmatched: 7. This chain's CDR3 is CASSLRGQYSGNTIYF. CDR3 coding DNA: TGTGCCAGCAGTCTTAGGGGACAGTACTCTGGAAACACCATATATTTT.

The chain has TRBV4-1 and TRBJ2-7; TRBD1 matches at 8 bases. V gave up 0 bases and J gave up 2 bases; unmatched junction bases: 6. CDR3 length equals 16 residues. Germline V gives CDR1 MGHRA, CDR2 YSYEKL. The CDR3: CASSQDLRQGTYEQYF. Here the CDR3 DNA reads TGCGCCAGCAGCCAAGATCTGAGACAGGGGACCTACGAGCAGTACTTC.

The chain recombines TRBV25-1 with TRBJ1-3, with D unclear. The CDR3 consists of 15 residues. The germline V gene has CDR1 MGHDK and CDR2 SYGVNS. Between the trimmed V and J ends, which lost 8 bases and 0 bases, there was a span of 14 bases. CDR3 sequence: CASGPEGGSGNTIYF. CDR3 coding DNA: TGTGCCAGCGGGCCCGAGGGAGGCTCTGGAAACACCATATATTTT.

V gene TRBV27 combines with J gene TRBJ1-6, with a weak D call TRBD1 (5 bases). The CDR3 spans 16 residues. CDR1 and CDR2 from the germline V gene are MNHEY and SMNVEV (reference sequence). The V and J ends lost 8 bases and 5 bases respectively, with 19 bases between them. The CDR3 DNA reads as TGTGCCAGCTCACCCCCTAGGGGTCACAATAATTCACCCCTCCACTTT. The encoded protein is CASSPPRGHNNSPLHF.

Worth noting for this clone: An end of the junction does not agree with germline; a read error may underlie this. The chain employs TRBV7-9 and TRBJ2-3; 7 bases are a match to TRBD2. Germline CDR1 is SEHNR and CDR2 is FQNEAQ (reference sequence). This CDR3 is built from 15 residues. The CDR3 spells CSSSRTSTGTDTQYF. The DNA of the CDR3 is TGTTCCAGCAGCCGGACTAGTACTGGCACAGATACGCAGTATTTT.

The gene calls are TRBV19 and TRBJ2-1, with D possibly TRBD1 on 6 matching bases. Trimming shortened V by 9 bases and J by 1 base, and 16 bases separated the two germline ends. The CDR3 length is 15 residues. Germline CDR1 LNHDA, CDR2 SQIVND (reference sequence). CDR3: CASRLKGESYNEQFF. DNA of the CDR3: TGTGCCAGCAGATTGAAGGGGGAATCCTACAATGAGCAGTTCTTC.